This T cell receptor (beta chain) is drawn from a study of blood T cells in healthy people across ages. The study isolated at least 6.5 million PBMCs from each sample. Notes on the study in general: Naive T cell percentage and TCR beta diversity correlated strongly.

In regard to this clonotype: Its specificity is not known. Compared with germline, one end of the junction differs, possibly owing to a read error.

With a J-beta primer mix and a sample-barcoded 5' primer, a second PCR ran about 7 to 11 cycles. Every cDNA molecule carried a tag from a template-switch adaptor bearing 12 random nucleotides. TCRdb called the 5' RACE reads again in MiXCR, with one record for every CDR3 protein. The sample consists of about 1.5 million distinct CDR3 sequences, under 55% of them appearing once. This clonotype was obtained from a woman aged 18-29 years in good health. What was sequenced was blood.

CDR3 in amino acids: CASSYGVSRADRQYF. The CDR3 nucleotides read TGTGCCAGCAGTTACGGTGTTAGCCGGGCAGATAGGCAGTATTTT. The rearrangement links TRBV6-7 to TRBJ2-3, with D unclear. TRBV6-7 carries the ORF label, with uncertain function. CDR3 length: 15 residues.